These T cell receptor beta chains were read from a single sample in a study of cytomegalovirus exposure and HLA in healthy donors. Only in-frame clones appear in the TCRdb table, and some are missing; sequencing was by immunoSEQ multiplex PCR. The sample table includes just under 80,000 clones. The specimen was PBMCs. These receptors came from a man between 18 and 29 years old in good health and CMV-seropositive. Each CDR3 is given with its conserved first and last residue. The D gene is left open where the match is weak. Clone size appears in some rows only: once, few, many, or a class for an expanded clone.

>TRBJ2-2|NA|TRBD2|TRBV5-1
TGCGCCAGCAGCTTGGCTAGCGGGGGGGACACCGGGGAGCTGTTTTTT
CASSLASGGDTGELFF
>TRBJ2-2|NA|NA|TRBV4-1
TGCGCCAGCAGCCAAGATGCCGACACGAACACCGGGGAGCTGTTTTTT
CASSQDADTNTGELFF
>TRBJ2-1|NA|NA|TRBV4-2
TGTGCCAGCAATGAGGGAGGCCAGCCCTACAATGAGCAGTTCTTC
CASNEGGQPYNEQFF
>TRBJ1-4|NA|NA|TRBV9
TGTGCCAGCAGCCCCCTAGGTCGGGGGGCGGCTAATGAAAAACTGTTTTTT
CASSPLGRGAANEKLFF
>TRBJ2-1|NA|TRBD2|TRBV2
TGTGCCAGCTCCGGGACTAGCGGGTTCGATGAGCAGTTCTTC
CASSGTSGFDEQFF
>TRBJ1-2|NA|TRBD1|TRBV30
TGTGCCTGGACCACCGGCAGGGGGTTCATGCATGGCTACACCTTC
CAWTTGRGFMHGYTF
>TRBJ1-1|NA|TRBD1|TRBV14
TGTGCCAGCAGCCAAGCGGACAGGGACTTAGAAACTGAAGCTTTCTTT
CASSQADRDLETEAFF
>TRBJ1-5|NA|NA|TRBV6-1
TGTGCCAGCAGTGAAGCCCCGGACAGCCGCAATCAGCCCCAGCATTTT
CASSEAPDSRNQPQHF
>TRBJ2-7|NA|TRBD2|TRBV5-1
TGCGCCAGCAGCTACGGGCTTCCTAGCGGGGGCCTCTACGAGCAGTACTTC
CASSYGLPSGGLYEQYF
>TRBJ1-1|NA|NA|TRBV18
TGTGCCAGCTCGACAGGAGCTGAAGCTTTCTTT
CASSTGAEAFF
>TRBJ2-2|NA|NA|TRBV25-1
TGTGCCAGCAGTTTTACAGGGACCGGGGAGCTGTTTTTT
CASSFTGTGELFF
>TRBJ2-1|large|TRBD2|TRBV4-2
TGTGCCAGCAGCCAAGAACTAGCGGGAGGGGATGAGCAGTTCTTC
CASSQELAGGDEQFF
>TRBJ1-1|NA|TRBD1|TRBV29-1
TGCAGCGGAGGGGGCGGATGGGGCATGAACACTGAAGCTTTCTTT
CSGGGGWGMNTEAFF
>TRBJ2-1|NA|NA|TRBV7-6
TGTGCCAGCAGCTTAGGGGGCGAAGTCCCCTTCTACAATGAGCAGTTCTTC
CASSLGGEVPFYNEQFF
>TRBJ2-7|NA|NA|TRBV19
TGTGCCAGTAGTATCGGGGTATCGACAATACCCTACGAGCAGTACTTC
CASSIGVSTIPYEQYF
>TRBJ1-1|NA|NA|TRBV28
TGTGCCAGCAGAGTAATACTTGAGGGTACTGAAGCTTTCTTT
CASRVILEGTEAFF
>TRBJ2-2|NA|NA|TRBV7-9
TGTGCCAGCAGCAGCCGGGACACCCCTGGGTCTAACACCGGGGAGCTGTTTTTT
CASSSRDTPGSNTGELFF
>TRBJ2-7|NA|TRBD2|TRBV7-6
TGTGCCAGCAGCCCACCCGGGACTAGCCTCGAGCAGTACTTC
CASSPPGTSLEQYF
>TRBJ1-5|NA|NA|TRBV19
TGTGCCAGTAGTAATAACAGGGATCAGCCCCAGCATTTT
CASSNNRDQPQHF
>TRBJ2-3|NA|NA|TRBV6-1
TGTGCCACCATTCATAGGTACTACACAGATACGCAGTATTTT
CATIHRYYTDTQYF
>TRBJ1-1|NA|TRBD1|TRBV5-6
TGTGCCACCAACTACAGGGGGGTAGGAGCTTTCTTT
CATNYRGVGAFF
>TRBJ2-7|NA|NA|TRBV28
TGTGCCAGCAGTTTATCCCCATACTACGAGCAGTACTTC
CASSLSPYYEQYF
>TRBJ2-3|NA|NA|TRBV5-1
TGCGCCAGCAGCTTGTCGGGGGTCTCCACAGATACGCAGTATTTT
CASSLSGVSTDTQYF
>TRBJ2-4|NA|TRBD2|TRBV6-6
TGTGCCAGCACCCCTAGCGGGAGTTACATTCAGTACTTC
CASTPSGSYIQYF
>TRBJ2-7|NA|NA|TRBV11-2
TGTGCCAGCAGCCTGGACGGGGGACCCCTCGAGCAGTACTTC
CASSLDGGPLEQYF
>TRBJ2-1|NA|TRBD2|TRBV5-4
TGTGCCAGCAGCTTGGTGACTAGCGACTACAATGAGCAGTTCTTC
CASSLVTSDYNEQFF
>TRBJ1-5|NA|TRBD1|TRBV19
TGTGCCAGTAGCCGACAGGGGGAGAGCAATCAGCCCCAGCATTTT
CASSRQGESNQPQHF
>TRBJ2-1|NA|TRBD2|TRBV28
TGTGCCAGCAGTTCCCTTAGCGGGGGGGCAAATGAGCAGTTCTTC
CASSSLSGGANEQFF
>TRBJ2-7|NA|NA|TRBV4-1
TGCGCCAGCAGCCAAGATTTCAGGGGCCTCTACGAGCAGTACTTC
CASSQDFRGLYEQYF
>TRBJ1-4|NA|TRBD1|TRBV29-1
TGCAGCGTTGGGGGGACAGAAGTTGAAAAACTGTTTTTT
CSVGGTEVEKLFF
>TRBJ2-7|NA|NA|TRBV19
TGTGCCAGTAGTATCTGGGGCACGGTCTACGAGCAGTACTTC
CASSIWGTVYEQYF
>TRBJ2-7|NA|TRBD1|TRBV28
TGTGCCAGCAGTGAACCCGGGACAGGGGACGAGCAGTACTTC
CASSEPGTGDEQYF
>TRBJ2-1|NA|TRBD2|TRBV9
TGTGCCAGCAGCGTAGTTCCGGAGCGGGGGATACATACTGAGCAGTTCTTC
CASSVVPERGIHTEQFF
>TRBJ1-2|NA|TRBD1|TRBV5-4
TGTGCCAGCAGCTTGGGACAGGGGTTAGCGGGAGCTAACTATGGCTACACCTTC
CASSLGQGLAGANYGYTF
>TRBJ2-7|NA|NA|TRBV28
TGTGCCACTGGACTGGATCCCTACGAGCAGTACTTC
CATGLDPYEQYF
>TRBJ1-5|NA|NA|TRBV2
TGTGCCAGCACCTCGGACAGAAATAGCAATCAGCCCCAGCATTTT
CASTSDRNSNQPQHF
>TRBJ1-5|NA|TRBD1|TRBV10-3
TGTGCCATCAGTCAACCGGGACAGGGGGGGCTAGAGCCCCAGCATTTT
CAISQPGQGGLEPQHF
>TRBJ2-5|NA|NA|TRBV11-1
TGTGCCAGCAGCTTAGGAGGTGCGAGCAACCCCCTAAAGACCCAGTACTTC
CASSLGGASNPLKTQYF
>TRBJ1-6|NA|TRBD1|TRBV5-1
TGCGCCAGCGGACAGGGGTTTTATAATTCACCCCTCCACTTT
CASGQGFYNSPLHF
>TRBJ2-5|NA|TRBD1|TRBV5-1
TGCGCCAGCAGCTTGGGGGACAGGTTAGAGACCCAGTACTTC
CASSLGDRLETQYF
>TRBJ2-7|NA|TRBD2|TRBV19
TGTGCCAGTAGTATCCGGGAGGGCCAGTACGAGCAGTACTTC
CASSIREGQYEQYF
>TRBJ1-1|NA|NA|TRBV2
TGTGCCAGCTCCTCACAGGGTAACACTGAAGCTTTCTTT
CASSSQGNTEAFF
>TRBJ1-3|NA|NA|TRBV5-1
TGCGCCAGCAGCTTGGGGAGCTCTGGAAACACCATATATTTT
CASSLGSSGNTIYF